This T cell receptor beta chain was obtained from a study of blood T cells in healthy people across ages. Whole-study findings and limits: Reliance upon unsorted PBMCs precluded definitive naive versus antigen-experienced comparison. For the donors, CMV status was unknown and possibly confounded expanded clonotype changes.

With regard to this clonotype: Its antigen is as yet unknown.

Researchers isolated at least 6 million PBMCs per sample. Sample-barcoded 5' priming and a J-beta primer mix drove a second PCR of 7 to 11 cycles. CDR3-containing paired-end reads numbered at least 3 million in each sample. TCRdb used MiXCR to reprocess the 5' RACE reads, holding one entry per CDR3 protein. The table lists 1.5 million to 2 million distinct CDR3 sequences, 28% of them singletons. The CDR3 consists of 15 residues. Germline V gives CDR1 SNHLY, CDR2 FYNNEI. V lost 8 bases to trimming and J lost 0 bases, with 17 bases between them. The chain combines TRBV2 with TRBJ2-7; D is unclear. Sequencing was done on a sample of blood. The TCR comes from a woman aged 25-40 years in good health. In DNA, the CDR3 is TGTGCCAGCCCCATAGGCGGCGCCCCCTCCTACGAGCAGTACTTC. Protein: CASPIGGAPSYEQYF. Full variable domain (missing parts from reference TRBV2 and TRBJ2-7): EPEVTQTPSHQVTQMGQEVILRCVPISNHLYFYWYRQILGQKVEFLVSFYNNEISEKSEIFDDQFSVERPDGSNFTLKIRSTKLEDSAMYFCASPIGGAPSYEQYFGPGTRLTVT.